This is a list of T cell receptor beta chains from one sample in a study of CXCR3-negative and CXCR3-positive naive CD8 T cells. TCRdb reprocessed the 5' RACE reads; each CDR3 protein has one entry and no DNA is given. This sample lists some 130,000 distinct CDR3 sequences; its ten largest clones have less than 0.3%. The specimen sequenced was naive CXCR3- CD8+ T cells from blood. The source is a human donor in good health. Some clones in this sample may be carry-over from other donors' samples. CDR3s include the opening cysteine and the closing phenylalanine or tryptophan. Each record gives: J gene, V gene, CDR3 protein.

J gene: TRBJ2-7
V gene: TRBV29-1
CDR3 protein: CSVELAGEPYEQYF

J gene: TRBJ2-7
V gene: TRBV14
CDR3 protein: CASSHLAAQTPHEQYF

J gene: TRBJ2-3
V gene: TRBV4-1
CDR3 protein: CASSQGHNTQYF

J gene: TRBJ1-2
V gene: TRBV28
CDR3 protein: CASRLMSGNGYTF

J gene: TRBJ2-7
V gene: TRBV7-3
CDR3 protein: CASSSNPSSYEQYF

J gene: TRBJ2-7
V gene: TRBV28
CDR3 protein: CASSQLAGGLHEQYF

J gene: TRBJ1-1
V gene: TRBV4-3
CDR3 protein: CASNEGTSPGEAFF

J gene: TRBJ1-2
V gene: TRBV7-2
CDR3 protein: CASSLDRALSYGYTF

J gene: TRBJ2-7
V gene: TRBV7-9
CDR3 protein: CASAGDRGLYEQYF

J gene: TRBJ1-4
V gene: TRBV14
CDR3 protein: CASSHPDEGSEKLFF

J gene: TRBJ2-5
V gene: TRBV29-1
CDR3 protein: CSVEKAGPAPTQYF

J gene: TRBJ2-1
V gene: TRBV6-6
CDR3 protein: CASTWVPSGGDMEQFF

J gene: TRBJ1-2
V gene: TRBV9
CDR3 protein: CASSVGAGYGYTF

J gene: TRBJ2-3
V gene: TRBV29-1
CDR3 protein: CSVELGLLTDTQYF

J gene: TRBJ2-5
V gene: TRBV9
CDR3 protein: CASSAVTGTQYF

J gene: TRBJ2-1
V gene: TRBV28
CDR3 protein: CASSLPGQGAWWEQFF

J gene: TRBJ2-3
V gene: TRBV11-2
CDR3 protein: CASSFPRGYSTDTQYF

J gene: TRBJ2-7
V gene: TRBV14
CDR3 protein: CASSRRVNEQYF

J gene: TRBJ2-3
V gene: TRBV4-1
CDR3 protein: CASSQVGTSGGSSTDTQYF

J gene: TRBJ2-1
V gene: TRBV12-3/TRBV12-4
CDR3 protein: CASSGTGNNEQFF

J gene: TRBJ1-1
V gene: TRBV4-1
CDR3 protein: CASSQEVVAGAFF

J gene: TRBJ2-1
V gene: TRBV7-6
CDR3 protein: CASSSGTNEQFF

J gene: TRBJ1-1
V gene: TRBV19
CDR3 protein: CASSITGTTEAFF

J gene: TRBJ1-1
V gene: TRBV20-1
CDR3 protein: CSAPQGNTEAFF

J gene: TRBJ1-1
V gene: TRBV10-2
CDR3 protein: CASSANRNTEAFF

J gene: TRBJ2-2
V gene: TRBV15
CDR3 protein: CATSPGGDTGELFF